A selection of T cell receptor beta chains follows, all from one sample in a study of blood T cell repertoires in COVID-19. Produced via immunoSEQ multiplex PCR; TCRdb's table is partial and in-frame only. Of some 220,000 clones in the sample, around 84% were seen once. Sequenced: peripheral blood. Receptor source: a human donor in a cohort sampled during active COVID-19. CDR3s include the opening cysteine and the closing phenylalanine or tryptophan. Each record gives: clone size, J gene, D gene, V gene, CDR3 DNA, CDR3 protein. The D gene is left open where the match is weak. Clone sizes are given selectively: once, few, many, or a class where the clone is expanded.

abundance: .; j_gene: TRBJ2-5; d_gene: .; v_gene: TRBV27; CDR3nt: TGTGCCAGCAGTTTAAGGTCCGGGAGAGTGGAGACCCAGTACTTC; CDR3aa: CASSLRSGRVETQYF
abundance: few; j_gene: TRBJ2-3; d_gene: .; v_gene: TRBV19; CDR3nt: TGTGCCAGTTCGAGGGGGTCCTTCACAGATACGCAGTATTTT; CDR3aa: CASSRGSFTDTQYF
abundance: .; j_gene: TRBJ1-2; d_gene: TRBD1; v_gene: TRBV18; CDR3nt: TGTGCCAGCTCACCCGCAGGGGACAGCCTCTATGGCTACACCTTC; CDR3aa: CASSPAGDSLYGYTF
abundance: .; j_gene: TRBJ1-5; d_gene: .; v_gene: TRBV16; CDR3nt: TGTGCCAGCAGCCCCCCGGGCAGGGGACAGCCCCAGCATTTT; CDR3aa: CASSPPGRGQPQHF
abundance: .; j_gene: TRBJ2-7; d_gene: TRBD1; v_gene: TRBV4-3; CDR3nt: TGCGCCAGCAGCCAAGGACAGGGTGGCACCTACGAGCAGTACTTC; CDR3aa: CASSQGQGGTYEQYF
abundance: .; j_gene: TRBJ1-3; d_gene: .; v_gene: TRBV11-2; CDR3nt: TGTGCCAGCAGCTTAGACAGGGCCTCTGGAAACACCATATATTTT; CDR3aa: CASSLDRASGNTIYF
abundance: .; j_gene: TRBJ2-7; d_gene: .; v_gene: TRBV19; CDR3nt: TGTGCCAGTAGTACTGGACAGCCGCCCTACGAGCAGTACTTC; CDR3aa: CASSTGQPPYEQYF
abundance: once; j_gene: TRBJ2-7; d_gene: .; v_gene: TRBV5-1; CDR3nt: TGCGCCAGCTCAGAGGGTTCTGGGTTTTTCCACGAGCAGTACTTC; CDR3aa: CASSEGSGFFHEQYF
abundance: .; j_gene: TRBJ1-2; d_gene: TRBD1; v_gene: TRBV28; CDR3nt: TGTGCCAGCAGGATGGGACAGAACTATGGCTACACCTTC; CDR3aa: CASRMGQNYGYTF
abundance: .; j_gene: TRBJ2-4; d_gene: .; v_gene: TRBV11-1; CDR3nt: TGTGCCAGCAGCCCGGGGGGCTTAAACATTCAGTACTTC; CDR3aa: CASSPGGLNIQYF
abundance: .; j_gene: TRBJ1-3; d_gene: .; v_gene: TRBV7-9; CDR3nt: TGTGCCAGCAGCTATACAGGCTCTGGAAACACCATATATTTT; CDR3aa: CASSYTGSGNTIYF
abundance: .; j_gene: TRBJ1-3; d_gene: TRBD1; v_gene: TRBV7-2; CDR3nt: TGTGCCAGCAGCTTCGTTAAGGACAGGACTGGAAACACCATATATTTT; CDR3aa: CASSFVKDRTGNTIYF
abundance: .; j_gene: TRBJ2-2; d_gene: .; v_gene: TRBV27; CDR3nt: TGTGCCAGCAGTTTTAACTCAGGGTCGGACACCGGGGAGCTGTTTTTT; CDR3aa: CASSFNSGSDTGELFF
abundance: .; j_gene: TRBJ2-5; d_gene: .; v_gene: TRBV29-1; CDR3nt: TGCAGCGTTGAAGATCGGCGAGGGTGGCAAGAGACCCAGTACTTC; CDR3aa: CSVEDRRGWQETQYF
abundance: .; j_gene: TRBJ2-3; d_gene: TRBD2; v_gene: TRBV7-2; CDR3nt: TGTGCCAGCAGCTCCGATAGCGGGCCGCGTCTAGATACGCAGTATTTT; CDR3aa: CASSSDSGPRLDTQYF
abundance: .; j_gene: TRBJ1-4; d_gene: .; v_gene: TRBV7-9; CDR3nt: TGTGCCAGCAGCTTTCGACAGGAGAATGAAAAACTGTTTTTT; CDR3aa: CASSFRQENEKLFF
abundance: .; j_gene: TRBJ2-1; d_gene: TRBD1; v_gene: TRBV29-1; CDR3nt: TGCAGCGCAGTGACAGGGGGCTCCTACAATGAGCAGTTCTTC; CDR3aa: CSAVTGGSYNEQFF
abundance: .; j_gene: TRBJ1-2; d_gene: TRBD1; v_gene: TRBV28; CDR3nt: TGTGCCAGCAGAATAGGGGGGACAGGGGGGATTCATAACTATGGCTACACCTTC; CDR3aa: CASRIGGTGGIHNYGYTF
abundance: .; j_gene: TRBJ2-7; d_gene: .; v_gene: TRBV21-1; CDR3nt: TGTGCCAGCAGCTCCCCAATGGGGACTAGCGGGGGGCCCTCATACGAGCAGTACTTC; CDR3aa: CASSSPMGTSGGPSYEQYF
abundance: .; j_gene: TRBJ2-1; d_gene: TRBD1; v_gene: TRBV7-6; CDR3nt: TGTGCCAGCAGCTTGAGGGGGACAGGGGAGAGCAATGAGCAGTTCTTC; CDR3aa: CASSLRGTGESNEQFF
abundance: .; j_gene: TRBJ2-3; d_gene: TRBD1; v_gene: TRBV2; CDR3nt: TGTGCCAGCAACGACAGGGGGACAGATACGCAGTATTTT; CDR3aa: CASNDRGTDTQYF
abundance: .; j_gene: TRBJ1-1; d_gene: .; v_gene: TRBV2; CDR3nt: TGTGCCAGCAGCCGGACAGCGACGAACACTGAAGCTTTCTTT; CDR3aa: CASSRTATNTEAFF
abundance: .; j_gene: TRBJ2-1; d_gene: TRBD2; v_gene: TRBV3-1/TRBV3-2; CDR3nt: TGTGCCAGCAGGCGGGACTACGGCTCCTACAATGAGCAGTTCTTC; CDR3aa: CASRRDYGSYNEQFF
abundance: .; j_gene: TRBJ2-7; d_gene: .; v_gene: TRBV6-5; CDR3nt: TGTGCCACCTCCCGGGACGAGCAGTACTTC; CDR3aa: CATSRDEQYF
abundance: .; j_gene: TRBJ2-2; d_gene: .; v_gene: TRBV28; CDR3nt: TGTGCCGCCGAGGACACCGCGAACACCGGGGAGCTGTTTTTT; CDR3aa: CAAEDTANTGELFF
abundance: .; j_gene: TRBJ2-3; d_gene: .; v_gene: TRBV28; CDR3nt: TGTGCCAGCAGTTTCTGGTCAGGGGCAAGCACAGATACGCAGTATTTT; CDR3aa: CASSFWSGASTDTQYF
abundance: .; j_gene: TRBJ1-1; d_gene: TRBD1; v_gene: TRBV3-1/TRBV3-2; CDR3nt: TGTGCCAGCAGCAGAGGGGGCGGCACTGAAGCTTTCTTT; CDR3aa: CASSRGGGTEAFF
abundance: .; j_gene: TRBJ1-3; d_gene: .; v_gene: TRBV19; CDR3nt: TGTGCCAGTAGTATAGGAACCGGGTACTCTGGAAACACCATATATTTT; CDR3aa: CASSIGTGYSGNTIYF
abundance: .; j_gene: TRBJ1-6; d_gene: TRBD1; v_gene: TRBV6-5; CDR3nt: TGTGCCAGCACCGACGACAGGGGTAACTCACCCCTCCACTTT; CDR3aa: CASTDDRGNSPLHF
abundance: .; j_gene: TRBJ2-7; d_gene: .; v_gene: TRBV5-6; CDR3nt: TGTGCCAGCAAATACGGGATTTCCTACGAGCAGTACTTC; CDR3aa: CASKYGISYEQYF
abundance: once; j_gene: TRBJ1-5; d_gene: .; v_gene: TRBV21-1; CDR3nt: TGTGCCAGCAGCAAAGAAACCTGGCTCGGCAATCAGCCCCAGCATTTT; CDR3aa: CASSKETWLGNQPQHF
abundance: .; j_gene: TRBJ1-1; d_gene: TRBD1; v_gene: TRBV28; CDR3nt: TGTGCCAGCAGTTTAAGTGGGACAGGGGGCGCGGGAACTGAAGCTTTCTTT; CDR3aa: CASSLSGTGGAGTEAFF
abundance: .; j_gene: TRBJ1-2; d_gene: TRBD1; v_gene: TRBV2; CDR3nt: TGTGCCAGCAGTGATAACAGGGGGCAGAGCTATGGCTACACCTTC; CDR3aa: CASSDNRGQSYGYTF
abundance: .; j_gene: TRBJ1-2; d_gene: .; v_gene: TRBV10-3; CDR3nt: TGTGCCATCGTGGCGGGGGGACGGAACTATGGCTACACCTTC; CDR3aa: CAIVAGGRNYGYTF
abundance: .; j_gene: TRBJ1-1; d_gene: .; v_gene: TRBV2; CDR3nt: TGTGCCAGCAGGCCGCATGGGGGGACTGAAGCTTTCTTT; CDR3aa: CASRPHGGTEAFF
abundance: once; j_gene: TRBJ2-6; d_gene: .; v_gene: TRBV28; CDR3nt: TGTGCCAGCAGGCAGGCTGGGGCCAACGTCCTGACTTTC; CDR3aa: CASRQAGANVLTF
abundance: .; j_gene: TRBJ1-4; d_gene: TRBD1; v_gene: TRBV7-9; CDR3nt: TGTGCCAGCAGCTTACAGGACAGGGCGCGGGAAAAACTGTTTTTT; CDR3aa: CASSLQDRAREKLFF
abundance: once; j_gene: TRBJ2-1; d_gene: .; v_gene: TRBV5-1; CDR3nt: TGCGCCAGCAGCTTGGTAACTAGCTTGGATGAGCAGTTCTTC; CDR3aa: CASSLVTSLDEQFF
abundance: .; j_gene: TRBJ1-4; d_gene: .; v_gene: TRBV3-1/TRBV3-2; CDR3nt: TGTGCCAGCAGCCCCAGGGGCCTTAATGAAAAACTGTTTTTT; CDR3aa: CASSPRGLNEKLFF
abundance: .; j_gene: TRBJ1-1; d_gene: TRBD1; v_gene: TRBV7-2; CDR3nt: TGTGCCAGCAGCTGGGGACAGGGGGAGACTGAAGCTTTCTTT; CDR3aa: CASSWGQGETEAFF
abundance: .; j_gene: TRBJ2-5; d_gene: .; v_gene: TRBV3-1/TRBV3-2; CDR3nt: TGTGCCAGCAGCCAAGACTGGGAGGAGACCCAGTACTTC; CDR3aa: CASSQDWEETQYF
abundance: once; j_gene: TRBJ1-1; d_gene: TRBD1; v_gene: TRBV10-1; CDR3nt: TGCGCCAGTGCCGAAGGGGGCAGGAACACTGAAGCTTTCTTT; CDR3aa: CASAEGGRNTEAFF
abundance: .; j_gene: TRBJ2-7; d_gene: TRBD2; v_gene: TRBV5-1; CDR3nt: TGCGCCAGCAGCTTGGGAGCGGGAGTAGACGAGCAGTACTTC; CDR3aa: CASSLGAGVDEQYF
abundance: .; j_gene: TRBJ1-6; d_gene: .; v_gene: TRBV27; CDR3nt: TGTGCCAGCAGTAGTTTCGGGACACAAGATTCACCCCTCCACTTT; CDR3aa: CASSSFGTQDSPLHF
abundance: few; j_gene: TRBJ2-1; d_gene: TRBD1; v_gene: TRBV18; CDR3nt: TGTGCCAGCTCACCACTAGGACAGGACGACAATGAGCAGTTCTTC; CDR3aa: CASSPLGQDDNEQFF
abundance: .; j_gene: TRBJ2-5; d_gene: .; v_gene: TRBV10-3; CDR3nt: TGTGCCATCAGTGACCCCCTGTTAGAAGAGACCCAGTACTTC; CDR3aa: CAISDPLLEETQYF